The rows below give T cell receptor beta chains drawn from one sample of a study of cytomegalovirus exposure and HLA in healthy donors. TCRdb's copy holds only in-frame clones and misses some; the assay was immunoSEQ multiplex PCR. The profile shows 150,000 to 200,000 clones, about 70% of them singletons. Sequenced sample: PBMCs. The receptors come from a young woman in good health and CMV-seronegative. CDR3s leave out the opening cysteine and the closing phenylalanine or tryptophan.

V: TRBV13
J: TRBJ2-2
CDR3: ASSLGEGLGGELF

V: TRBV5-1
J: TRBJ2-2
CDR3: ASSRDRGTGELF

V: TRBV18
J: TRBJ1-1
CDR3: ASRTGRGGTEAF

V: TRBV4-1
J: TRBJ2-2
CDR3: ASSPYVRGPPSTGELF

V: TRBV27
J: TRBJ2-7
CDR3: ASSLFWHADYEQY

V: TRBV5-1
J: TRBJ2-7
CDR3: ASSPSGVSYEQY

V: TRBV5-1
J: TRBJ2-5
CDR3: ASRNGGETQY

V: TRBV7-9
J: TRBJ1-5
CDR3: ASSWGSNQPQH

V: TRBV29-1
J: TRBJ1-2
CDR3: SVDLIGQGNYGYT

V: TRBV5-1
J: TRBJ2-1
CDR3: ASTRMGLESYNEQF

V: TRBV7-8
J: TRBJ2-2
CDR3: ASSLARPGLAGAGTGELF

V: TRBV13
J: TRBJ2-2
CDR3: ASSLLRGGAGELF

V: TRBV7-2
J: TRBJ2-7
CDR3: ASSLAPREGYEQY

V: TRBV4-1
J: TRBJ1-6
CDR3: ASSQAPLGIYNSPLH

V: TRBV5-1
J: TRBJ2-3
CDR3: ASSLGQSGDTQY

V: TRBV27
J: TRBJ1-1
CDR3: ASSPGRTGWTEAF

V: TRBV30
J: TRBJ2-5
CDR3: AWLSGVTEQY

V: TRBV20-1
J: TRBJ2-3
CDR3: SAPGLGIR

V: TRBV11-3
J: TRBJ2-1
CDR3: ASSSSVYNEQF

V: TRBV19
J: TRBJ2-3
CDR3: ASSTRTRRPTDTQY

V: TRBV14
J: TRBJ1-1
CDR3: ASGQGLNTEAF

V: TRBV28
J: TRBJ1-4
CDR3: ASSSPGATNEKLF

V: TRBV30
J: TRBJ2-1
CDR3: AWSVSSLYDEQF

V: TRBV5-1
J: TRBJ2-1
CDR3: ASSLAPLIFNEQF

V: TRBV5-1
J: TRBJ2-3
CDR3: ASSLAHGAGVSDTQY

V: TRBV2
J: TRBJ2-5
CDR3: ASSETGGSEETQY

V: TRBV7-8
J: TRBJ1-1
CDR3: ASSSTGGQNTEAF

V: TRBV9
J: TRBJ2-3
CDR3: ASRRRDNLADTQY

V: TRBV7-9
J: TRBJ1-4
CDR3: ASSLPGTGEKLF

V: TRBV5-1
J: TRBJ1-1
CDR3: ASSFLGTMNTEAF

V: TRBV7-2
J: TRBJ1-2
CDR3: ASSPTGNYGYT

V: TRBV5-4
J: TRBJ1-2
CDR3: ASSLAGYGGYT

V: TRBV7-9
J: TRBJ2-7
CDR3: ASSSSGQRY

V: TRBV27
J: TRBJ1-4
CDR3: ASSGSFSEKLF

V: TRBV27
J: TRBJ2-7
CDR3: ASNSGTGSSYEQY

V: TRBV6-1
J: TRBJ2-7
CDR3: ASAGYYEQY

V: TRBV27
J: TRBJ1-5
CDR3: ASSLISDIVYSNQPQH

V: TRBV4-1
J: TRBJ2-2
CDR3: ASSPQREVNPGELF

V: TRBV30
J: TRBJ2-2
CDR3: AWTSGRNTGELF

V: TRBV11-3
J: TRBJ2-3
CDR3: ASSSGDTQY

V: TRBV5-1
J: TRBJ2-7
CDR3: ASSSGLAGGYSYEQY

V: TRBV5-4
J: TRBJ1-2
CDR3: ASSRGTGGRDYGYT

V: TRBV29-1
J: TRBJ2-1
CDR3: SVEDWGDSSYNEQF

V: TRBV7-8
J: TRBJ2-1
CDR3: ASSRAGSSYNEQF

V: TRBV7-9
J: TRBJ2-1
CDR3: ASSLVSGRANEQF

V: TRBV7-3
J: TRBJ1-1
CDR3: ASSSGSVGTEAF

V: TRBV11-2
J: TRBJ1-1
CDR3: ASSLGEFEAF

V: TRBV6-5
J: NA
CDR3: ASSYYRKSSYEQY

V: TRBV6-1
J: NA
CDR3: ASSEVSQGALSEQY

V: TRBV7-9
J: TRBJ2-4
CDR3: ASSFSGSRTNSKNIQY

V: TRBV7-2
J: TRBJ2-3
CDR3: ASSLTTSGSTDTQY